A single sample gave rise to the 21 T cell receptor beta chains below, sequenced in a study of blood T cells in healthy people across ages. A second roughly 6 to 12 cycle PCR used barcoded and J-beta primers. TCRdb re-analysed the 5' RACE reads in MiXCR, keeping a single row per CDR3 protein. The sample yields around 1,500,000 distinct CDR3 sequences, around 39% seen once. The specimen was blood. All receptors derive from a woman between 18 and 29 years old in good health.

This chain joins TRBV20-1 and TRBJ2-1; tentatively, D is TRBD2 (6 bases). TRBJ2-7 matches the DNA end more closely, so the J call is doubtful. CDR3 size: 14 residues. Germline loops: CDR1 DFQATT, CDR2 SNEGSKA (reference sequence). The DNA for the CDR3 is TGCAGTGCTAGGTTCGGGAGCTCCTACAATGAGCAGTACTTC. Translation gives CSARFGSSYNEQYF.

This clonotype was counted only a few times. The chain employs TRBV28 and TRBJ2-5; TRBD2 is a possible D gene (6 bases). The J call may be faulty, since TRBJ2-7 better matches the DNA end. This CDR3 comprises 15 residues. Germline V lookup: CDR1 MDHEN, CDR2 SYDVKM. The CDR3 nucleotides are TGTGCCAGCAATAAGACCTGGAGGGCCGCGTACGAGCAGTACTTC. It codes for CASNKTWRAAYEQYF.

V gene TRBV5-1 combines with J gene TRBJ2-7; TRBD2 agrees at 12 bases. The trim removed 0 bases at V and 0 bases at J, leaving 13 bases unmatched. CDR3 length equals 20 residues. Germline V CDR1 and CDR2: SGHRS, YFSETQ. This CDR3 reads CASSLVDMTSGSLDSYEQYF. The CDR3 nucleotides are TGCGCCAGCAGCTTGGTCGATATGACTAGCGGGAGTCTGGACTCCTACGAGCAGTACTTC.

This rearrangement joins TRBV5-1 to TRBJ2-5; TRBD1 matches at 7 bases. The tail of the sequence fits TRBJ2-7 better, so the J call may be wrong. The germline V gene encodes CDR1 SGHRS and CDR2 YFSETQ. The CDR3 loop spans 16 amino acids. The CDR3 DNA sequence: TGCGCCAGCAGCCCAGGGATCGCAGGGGGATCCTACGAGCAGTACTTC. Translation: CASSPGIAGGSYEQYF.

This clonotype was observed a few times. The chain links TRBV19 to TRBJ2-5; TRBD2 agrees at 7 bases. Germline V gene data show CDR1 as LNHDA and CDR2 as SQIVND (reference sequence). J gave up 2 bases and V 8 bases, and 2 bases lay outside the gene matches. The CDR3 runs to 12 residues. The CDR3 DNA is TGTGCCAGTGGAGCGGGGCAAGAGACCCAGTACTTC. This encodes CASGAGQETQYF.

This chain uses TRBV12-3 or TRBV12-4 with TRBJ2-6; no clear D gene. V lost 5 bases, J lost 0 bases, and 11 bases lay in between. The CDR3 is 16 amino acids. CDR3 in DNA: TGTGCCAGCAGTGAGAGTCGGAGCTCTGGGGCCAACGTCCTGACTTTC. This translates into CASSESRSSGANVLTF.

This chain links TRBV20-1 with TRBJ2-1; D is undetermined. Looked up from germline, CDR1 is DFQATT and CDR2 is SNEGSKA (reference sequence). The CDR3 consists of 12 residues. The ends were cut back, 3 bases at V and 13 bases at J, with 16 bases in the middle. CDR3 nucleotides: TGCAGTGCTAGTGTCGAACCAGAGACCCAGTTCTTC. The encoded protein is CSASVEPETQFF.

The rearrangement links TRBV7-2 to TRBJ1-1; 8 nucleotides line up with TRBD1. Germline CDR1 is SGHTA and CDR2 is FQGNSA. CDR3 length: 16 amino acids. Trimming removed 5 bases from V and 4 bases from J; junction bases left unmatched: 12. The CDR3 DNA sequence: TGTGCCAGCAGCCCCGGGACAGGTGTTTCTTTCACTGAAGCTTTCTTT. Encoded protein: CASSPGTGVSFTEAFF.

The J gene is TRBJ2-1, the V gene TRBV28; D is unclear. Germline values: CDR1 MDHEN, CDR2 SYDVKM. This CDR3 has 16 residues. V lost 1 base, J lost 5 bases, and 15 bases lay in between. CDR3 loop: CASSLYRPSPHNEQFF. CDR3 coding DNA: TGTGCCAGCAGTTTATACAGACCCAGCCCTCACAATGAGCAGTTCTTC. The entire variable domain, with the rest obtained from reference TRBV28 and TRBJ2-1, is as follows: DVKVTQSSRYLVKRTGEKVFLECVQDMDHENMFWYRQDPGLGLRLIYFSYDVKMKEKGDIPEGYSVSREKKERFSLILESASTNQTSMYLCASSLYRPSPHNEQFFGPGTRLTVL.

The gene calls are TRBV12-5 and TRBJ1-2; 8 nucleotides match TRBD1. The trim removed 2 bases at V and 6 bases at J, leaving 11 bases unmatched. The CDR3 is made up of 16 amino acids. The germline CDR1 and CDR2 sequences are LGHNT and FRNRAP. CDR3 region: CASGLLRTGLGDGYTF. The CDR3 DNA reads TGTGCTAGTGGTTTGCTACGGACAGGGCTGGGGGATGGCTACACCTTC.

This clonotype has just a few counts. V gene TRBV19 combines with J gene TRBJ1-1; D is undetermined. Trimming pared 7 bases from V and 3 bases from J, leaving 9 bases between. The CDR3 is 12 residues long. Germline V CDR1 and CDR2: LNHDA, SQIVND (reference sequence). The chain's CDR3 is CASTKGDTEAFF. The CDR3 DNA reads TGTGCCAGTACCAAAGGAGACACTGAAGCTTTCTTT.

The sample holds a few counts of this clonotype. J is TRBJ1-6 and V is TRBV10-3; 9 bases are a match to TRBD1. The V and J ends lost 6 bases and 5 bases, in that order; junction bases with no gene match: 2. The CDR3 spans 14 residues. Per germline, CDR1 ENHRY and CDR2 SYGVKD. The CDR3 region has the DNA TGTGCCATCAGAACAGGGGGCGATAATTCACCCCTCCACTTT. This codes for CAIRTGGDNSPLHF.

In DNA form, the CDR3 reads TGTGCCAGCAGCTTCCTCGACAGGGCATACGAGCAGTACTTC. This gives the protein CASSFLDRAYEQYF. This chain joins TRBV11-2 and TRBJ2-7; 7 nucleotides align to TRBD1. CDR1 and CDR2 from the germline V gene are SGHAT and FQNNGV. The ends lost 3 bases at V and 4 bases at J; junction bases unmatched: 6. The CDR3 runs 14 residues.

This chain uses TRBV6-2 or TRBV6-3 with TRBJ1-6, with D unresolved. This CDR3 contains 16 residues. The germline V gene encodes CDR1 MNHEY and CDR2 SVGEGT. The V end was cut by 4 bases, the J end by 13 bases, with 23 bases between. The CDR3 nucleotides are TGTGCCAGCAGTTTCGCCGGAGCCGTACAAACTCATCCCCTCCACTTT. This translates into CASSFAGAVQTHPLHF.

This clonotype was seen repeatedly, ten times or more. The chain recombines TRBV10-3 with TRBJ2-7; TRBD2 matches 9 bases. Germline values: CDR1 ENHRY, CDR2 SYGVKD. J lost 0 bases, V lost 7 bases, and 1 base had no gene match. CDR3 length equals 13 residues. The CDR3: CAITSGNSYEQYF. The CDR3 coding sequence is TGTGCCATCACTAGCGGGAACTCCTACGAGCAGTACTTC.

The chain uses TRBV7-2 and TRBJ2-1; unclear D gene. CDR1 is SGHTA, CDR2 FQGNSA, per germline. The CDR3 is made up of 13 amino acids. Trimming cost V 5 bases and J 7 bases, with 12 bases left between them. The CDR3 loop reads CASSVGRRNEQFF. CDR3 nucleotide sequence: TGTGCCAGCAGCGTAGGGCGTAGGAATGAGCAGTTCTTC.

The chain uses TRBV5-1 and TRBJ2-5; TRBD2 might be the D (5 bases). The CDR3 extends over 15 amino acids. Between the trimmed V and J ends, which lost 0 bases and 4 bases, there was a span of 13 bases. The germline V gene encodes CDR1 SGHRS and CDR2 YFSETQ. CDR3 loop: CASSLVVGISETQYF. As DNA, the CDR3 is TGCGCCAGCAGCTTGGTTGTCGGGATATCAGAGACCCAGTACTTC.

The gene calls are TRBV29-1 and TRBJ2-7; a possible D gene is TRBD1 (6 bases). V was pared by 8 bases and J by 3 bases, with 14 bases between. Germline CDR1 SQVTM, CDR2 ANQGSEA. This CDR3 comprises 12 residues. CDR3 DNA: TGCAGCTCCAGGACAGCGGACTACGAGCAGTACTTC. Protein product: CSSRTADYEQYF.

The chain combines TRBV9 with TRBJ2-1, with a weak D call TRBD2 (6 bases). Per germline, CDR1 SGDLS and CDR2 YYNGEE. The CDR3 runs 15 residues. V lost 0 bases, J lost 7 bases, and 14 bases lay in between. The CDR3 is CASSVGAGTQNEQFF. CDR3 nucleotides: TGTGCCAGCAGCGTAGGGGCCGGGACTCAGAATGAGCAGTTCTTC.

The CDR3 here is CASSSGTSHTGELFF. CDR3 nucleotides: TGTGCCAGCAGCTCCGGGACTAGCCACACCGGGGAGCTGTTTTTT. The chain couples TRBV7-6 to TRBJ2-2, with TRBD2 matching over 9 bases. The CDR3 has 15 amino acids. After removal of 4 bases from V and 3 bases from J, the junction contained 3 bases not matched to a gene. Germline lookup yields CDR1 SGHVS and CDR2 FNYEAQ. The variable domain in full, completed from reference TRBV7-6 and TRBJ2-2, reads GAGVSQSPRYKVTKRGQDVALRCDPISGHVSLYWYRQALGQGPEFLTYFNYEAQQDKSGLPNDRFSAERPEGSISTLTIQRTEQRDSAMYRCASSSGTSHTGELFFGEGSRLTVL.

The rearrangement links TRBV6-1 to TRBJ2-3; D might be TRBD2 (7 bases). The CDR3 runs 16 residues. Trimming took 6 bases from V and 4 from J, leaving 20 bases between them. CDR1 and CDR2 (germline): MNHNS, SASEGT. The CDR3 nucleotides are TGTGCCAGCAGGTTGGGGCGGGGGCCCAGAGCAGATACGCAGTATTTT. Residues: CASRLGRGPRADTQYF.